The following is a T cell receptor beta chain sequence with its context. The ends lost 7 bases at V and 8 bases at J; junction bases unmatched: 12. This CDR3 comprises 15 residues. Germline lookup yields CDR1 MNHEY and CDR2 SVGAGI. The data derive from a study of control samples from healthy donors and cancer patients. The data were produced by immunoSEQ multiplex PCR, yet TCRdb's version contains in-frame clones alone and is incomplete. The sample contains around 250,000 clones, over 75% of which appear only once. This rearrangement joins TRBV6-5 to TRBJ2-1, with TRBD1 matching 9 bases. Specimen: PBMCs. The receptor comes from an older woman with lung cancer. CDR3 sequence: CASNGPGQGGYEQFF. CDR3 bases: TGTGCCAGCAACGGTCCGGGACAGGGAGGATATGAGCAGTTCTTC.